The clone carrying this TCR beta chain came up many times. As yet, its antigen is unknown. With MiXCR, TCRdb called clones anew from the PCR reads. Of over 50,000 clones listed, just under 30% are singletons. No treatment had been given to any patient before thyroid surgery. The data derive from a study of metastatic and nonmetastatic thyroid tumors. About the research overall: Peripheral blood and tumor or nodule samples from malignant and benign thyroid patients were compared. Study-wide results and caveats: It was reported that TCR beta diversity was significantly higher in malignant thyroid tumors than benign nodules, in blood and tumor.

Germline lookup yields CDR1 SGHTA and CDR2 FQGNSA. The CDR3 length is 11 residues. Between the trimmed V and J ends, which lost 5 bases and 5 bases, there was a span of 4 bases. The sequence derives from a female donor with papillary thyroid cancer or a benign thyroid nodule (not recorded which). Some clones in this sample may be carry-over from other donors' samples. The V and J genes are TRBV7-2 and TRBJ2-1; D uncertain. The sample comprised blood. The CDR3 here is CASSPHNEQFF. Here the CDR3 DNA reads TGTGCCAGCAGCCCTCACAATGAGCAGTTCTTC.